The present TCR beta chain was sequenced within a study of OX40 agonist ivuxolimab in advanced cancers. Profiling relied on immunoSEQ multiplex PCR, and the TCRdb table lists in-frame clones only, not all of them. The sample shows 50,000 to 75,000 clones, about nine tenths of them seen only once. Germline lookup yields CDR1 SGHRS and CDR2 YFSETQ. Germline trimming cut 2 bases from V and 8 bases from J; bases unmatched to any gene: 9. The CDR3 spans 16 residues. The sequence came from an adult with an advanced solid tumor such as melanoma, head and neck, liver or kidney cancer. The material sequenced was CD4+ or CD8+ T cells sorted from blood, taken in a trial of the OX40 agonist ivuxolimab. This chain connects TRBV5-1 to TRBJ2-1; 11 nucleotides agree with TRBD2. The CDR3 DNA is TGCGCCAGCAGCTTCCCCCTAGCGGGAGGAGTCGATGAGCAGTTCTTC. This codes for CASSFPLAGGVDEQFF.